One sample yielded the 18 T cell receptor beta chains listed below, sequenced in a study of CD8 T cells in Susac syndrome. It was with random hexamers that about 0.45 to 1 ug RNA was reverse transcribed. TCRdb reanalysed the immunoSEQ multiplex PCR reads using MiXCR and keeps one entry per CDR3 protein. The sample holds roughly 160,000 distinct CDR3 sequences, about 94% seen once. Material for sequencing was CD4+ T cells from PBMCs. Every receptor here comes from a human donor in good health.

The rearrangement links TRBV4-2 to TRBJ1-6; TRBD1 might be the D (5 bases). Trimming shortened V by 5 bases and J by 8 bases, and 13 bases separated the two germline ends. CDR1 and CDR2 (germline): LGHNA, YNFKEQ. The CDR3 contains 14 residues. CDR3: CASSSRSGDSPLHF. CDR3 DNA sequence: TGTGCCAGCAGCTCACGATCGGGGGATTCACCCCTCCACTTT.

V and J are TRBV20-1 and TRBJ2-6; 12 bases fit TRBD1. Germline V lookup: CDR1 DFQATT, CDR2 SNEGSKA (reference sequence). Trimming removed 0 bases from V and 4 bases from J; junction bases left unmatched: 10. CDR3 length: 19 residues. CDR3 sequence: CSARDPPGQGARGANVLTF. Written as DNA, the CDR3 is TGCAGTGCTAGAGACCCACCGGGACAGGGGGCGAGAGGGGCCAACGTCCTGACTTTC.

The rearrangement joins TRBV5-6 to TRBJ1-6; D gene ambiguous. Between the trimmed V and J ends, which lost 0 bases and 8 bases, there was a span of 9 bases. The CDR3 is made up of 14 amino acids. Germline lookup yields CDR1 SGHDT and CDR2 YYEEEE. The CDR3 DNA reads TGTGCCAGCAGCTTGGCTCAGTCTTATTCACCCCTCCACTTT. Translated, it gives CASSLAQSYSPLHF. Supplemented by reference TRBV5-6 and TRBJ1-6, the full variable domain reads DAGVTQSPTHLIKTRGQQVTLRCSPKSGHDTVSWYQQALGQGPQFIFQYYEEEERQRGNFPDRFSGHQFPNYSSELNVNALLLGDSALYLCASSLAQSYSPLHFGNGTRLTVT.

DNA of the CDR3: TGCAGCGTTGAAGGGGGGACTAGCGGGGCAGATACGCAGTATTTT. Its protein is CSVEGGTSGADTQYF. V usage is TRBV29-1 and J usage is TRBJ2-3, with 13 bases matching TRBD2. The CDR3 contains 15 residues. Germline CDR1 SQVTM, CDR2 ANQGSEA. Trimming cost V 1 base and J 4 bases; bases outside gene matches: 2.

The chain uses TRBV7-2 and TRBJ1-5, with D maybe TRBD1 (5 bases). V was shortened by 5 bases and J by 4 bases, with 9 bases between the two germline ends. The length of the CDR3 is 13 residues. Germline loops: CDR1 SGHTA, CDR2 FQGNSA. The CDR3 loop is CASSPRVNQPQHF. CDR3 DNA: TGTGCCAGCAGCCCCAGGGTAAATCAGCCCCAGCATTTT. Full variable domain (outside the CDR3, taken from reference TRBV7-2 and TRBJ1-5): GAGVSQSPSNKVTEKGKDVELRCDPISGHTALYWYRQSLGQGLEFLIYFQGNSAPDKSGLPSDRFSAERTGGSVSTLTIQRTQQEDSAVYLCASSPRVNQPQHFGDGTRLSIL.

This chain uses TRBV12-3 or TRBV12-4 with TRBJ1-2; D gene ambiguous. This CDR3 comprises 14 residues. V dropped 6 bases and J dropped 2 bases, with 13 bases sitting between them. The CDR3 DNA sequence: TGTGCCAGCAGCCCACTTCGGCTCAACTATGGCTACACCTTC. Residues: CASSPLRLNYGYTF.

The CDR3 sequence: CASSGTGHGNYEQYF. The DNA of the CDR3 is TGTGCCAGCAGCGGGACGGGACACGGCAACTACGAGCAGTACTTC. The V call is TRBV9, the J call TRBJ2-7, with a weak D call TRBD1 (6 bases). V was pared by 3 bases and J by 3 bases, with 16 bases between. This CDR3 spans 15 amino acids. Germline V lookup: CDR1 SGDLS, CDR2 YYNGEE.

V usage is TRBV27 and J usage is TRBJ1-6, with TRBD1 matching 7 bases. The CDR3 sequence is 14 residues long. Germline lookup yields CDR1 MNHEY and CDR2 SMNVEV (reference sequence). The V gene end was trimmed by 5 bases and the J gene end by 6 bases; junction bases not matched to a gene: 4. The CDR3 coding sequence is TGTGCCAGCAGTCTACGGGACAGTAATTCACCCCTCCACTTT. Its translation: CASSLRDSNSPLHF.

This rearrangement joins TRBV12-3 or TRBV12-4 to TRBJ2-1; D is ambiguous. The CDR3 spans 11 residues. Trimming removed 5 bases from V and 7 bases from J, with 6 bases in between. As DNA, the CDR3 is TGTGCCAGCAGTACCACGAATGAGCAGTTCTTC. Its translation is CASSTTNEQFF.

This sequence joins TRBV21-1 and TRBJ2-7; whether TRBD2, the table's D call, matches the DNA was not checked. TRBV21-1 is shown as a pseudogene. The CDR3 has 15 amino acids. CDR3 residues: CASSKGISGVGEQYF. CDR3 sequence (DNA): TGTGCCAGCAGCAAAGGCATTAGCGGGGTGGGAGAGCAGTACTTC.

This clonotype was seen only once. V is TRBV9 and J is TRBJ2-3, with D unresolved. The CDR3 contains 13 residues. V lost 2 bases and J lost 5, with 9 bases in between. Germline loops: CDR1 SGDLS, CDR2 YYNGEE. CDR3 coding DNA: TGTGCCAGCAGCGTCGGCGTGGAAGATACGCAGTATTTT. Translating it yields CASSVGVEDTQYF.

This clonotype was seen a single time. The V gene is TRBV5-1, the J gene TRBJ2-5, with TRBD1 as a possible D gene (6 bases). The CDR3 covers 13 residues. V was shortened by 7 bases and J by 6 bases, with 16 bases between the two germline ends. Germline CDR1 SGHRS, CDR2 YFSETQ. CDR3 sequence (DNA): TGCGCCAGCGGCCAGGACAGTTTGAAGACCCAGTACTTC. Amino acids: CASGQDSLKTQYF.

The chain recombines TRBV27 with TRBJ1-1; D might be TRBD1 (5 bases). The CDR3 consists of 13 residues. CDR1 and CDR2 (germline): MNHEY, SMNVEV (reference sequence). Trimming removed 2 bases at V and 8 bases at J, with 12 bases between. Here the CDR3 reads CASSLMEGAEAFF. The CDR3 region has the DNA TGTGCCAGCAGTTTAATGGAAGGGGCGGAAGCTTTCTTT.

The genes are TRBV2 and TRBJ2-3; TRBD2 matches 7 bases. The germline V gene encodes CDR1 SNHLY and CDR2 FYNNEI. The trim removed 8 bases at V and 3 bases at J, leaving 5 bases unmatched. This CDR3 has 13 amino acids. The CDR3 DNA is TGTGCCAGCGGGAGGGGCAGGACAGATACGCAGTATTTT. Protein: CASGRGRTDTQYF.

This clonotype was observed once. This chain links TRBV30 with TRBJ2-1; 8 nucleotides match TRBD2. This CDR3 spans 16 amino acids. Germline lookup yields CDR1 GTSNPN and CDR2 SVGIG (reference sequence). Trimming cost V 0 bases and J 4 bases; bases outside gene matches: 8. CDR3: CAWSVPSGGLYNEQFF. As DNA, the CDR3 is TGTGCCTGGAGTGTACCAAGCGGGGGCTTATACAATGAGCAGTTCTTC.

The chain couples TRBV29-1 to TRBJ2-3; D is perhaps TRBD1 or TRBD2 (5 bases each). This CDR3 contains 13 residues. Germline V CDR1 and CDR2: SQVTM, ANQGSEA. Trimming cost V 6 bases and J 2 bases, with 12 bases left between them. In DNA form, the CDR3 reads TGCAGCGTGGGGGACCTCTTCACAGATACGCAGTATTTT. Its translation is CSVGDLFTDTQYF.

This sequence joins TRBV4-3 and TRBJ2-7, with 8 bases matching TRBD1. CDR3 length: 17 amino acids. Germline values: CDR1 LGHNA, CDR2 YSLEER. The J segment lost 5 bases and the V segment lost 1 base, leaving 13 bases of the junction unmatched. Written as DNA, the CDR3 is TGCGCCAGCAGCCAAGGACCCGCAGGACAGGGTCCCCACGAGCAGTACTTC. Residues: CASSQGPAGQGPHEQYF.

The genes are TRBV2 and TRBJ2-7; D is perhaps TRBD2 (6 bases). This CDR3 has 13 amino acids. V lost 11 bases to trimming and J lost 2 bases, with 16 bases between them. In germline, CDR1 is SNHLY, CDR2 FYNNEI. CDR3 coding DNA: TGTGCCTCCCGGCGGGGTAGCACCTACGAGCAGTACTTC. Its translation: CASRRGSTYEQYF.